The rows below give T cell receptor beta chains drawn from one sample of a study of blood T cell repertoires in COVID-19. The table came from immunoSEQ multiplex PCR; TCRdb's copy has only in-frame clones and leaves some out. This table holds approximately 70,000 clones, about 88% found once. Sequenced sample: peripheral blood. These receptors were taken from a human donor in a cohort sampled during active COVID-19. Each CDR3 is given with its conserved first and last residue. Each record gives: V gene, CDR3 protein.

v_call: TRBV19
cdr3_aa: CASTRRDSLLNTDTQYF

v_call: TRBV4-3
cdr3_aa: CASSQDVGQPYGYTF

v_call: TRBV7-3
cdr3_aa: CASSLIAPELFF

v_call: TRBV2
cdr3_aa: CASREVGTGHGYTF

v_call: TRBV5-4
cdr3_aa: CASSLDSGPYEQYF

v_call: TRBV5-4
cdr3_aa: CASSTKQGRWETQYF

v_call: TRBV7-9
cdr3_aa: CASSQGQYEKLFF

v_call: TRBV5-6
cdr3_aa: CASSLAGLAGSGWEQYF

v_call: TRBV18
cdr3_aa: CASSPGQNQPQHF

v_call: TRBV5-1
cdr3_aa: CASSPRQGTAYEQYF

v_call: TRBV6-5
cdr3_aa: CASRRTPTYEQYF

v_call: TRBV3-1/TRBV3-2
cdr3_aa: CASSQAGSGGELFF

v_call: TRBV7-9
cdr3_aa: CASSSHGGGSGNTIYF

v_call: TRBV2
cdr3_aa: CASSEDSPLFYNEQFF

v_call: TRBV5-1
cdr3_aa: CASSWGRTAGGYTDTQYF

v_call: TRBV24-1
cdr3_aa: CATQTGTVNTGELFF

v_call: TRBV2
cdr3_aa: CASSELGQGLGQPQHF

v_call: TRBV6-1
cdr3_aa: CASSVQATATNEKLFF

v_call: TRBV5-1
cdr3_aa: CASSSQGYEQYF

v_call: TRBV18
cdr3_aa: CASSPTPTGPGGEQYF

v_call: TRBV28
cdr3_aa: CASSLFRGISASYHNEQFF

v_call: TRBV10-2
cdr3_aa: CASSEQGAGEKLFF

v_call: TRBV6-2/TRBV6-3
cdr3_aa: CASSIQGTEQFF

v_call: TRBV5-6
cdr3_aa: CASSFPGTGTDTQYF

v_call: TRBV18
cdr3_aa: CASSPAVAGTDTQYF

v_call: TRBV14
cdr3_aa: CASSQDPGLRTDTQYF

v_call: TRBV5-6
cdr3_aa: CASRSRGQGPETQYF